This entry concerns a single T cell receptor beta chain. The sample comes from a study of blood T cell repertoires in COVID-19. V lost 7 bases to trimming and J lost 5 bases; unmatched junction nucleotides: 7. This CDR3 is built from 15 residues. Germline V CDR1 and CDR2: SGHVS, FNYEAQ. TCRdb keeps only in-frame clones here, not all; method: immunoSEQ multiplex PCR. Here the sample spans nearly 200,000 clones, roughly nine tenths being singletons. Sequencing was performed on peripheral blood. This chain links TRBV7-6 with TRBJ2-2; the match to TRBD1 covers 10 bases. The TCR was taken from a woman in her seventies with acute or convalescent COVID-19. The CDR3 is CASIGTGAETGELFF. The CDR3 nucleotides are TGTGCCAGCATCGGGACAGGGGCCGAAACCGGGGAGCTGTTTTTT.